This entry lists 6 T cell receptor beta chains sequenced from one sample in a study of cytomegalovirus exposure and HLA in healthy donors. The study ran its PCR with 60 Vbeta and 13 Jbeta primers. Profiled with immunoSEQ multiplex PCR; TCRdb holds only in-frame clones, not every one. Its clone listing holds around 140,000 clones. Sequenced material: PBMCs. These receptors came from a woman in her 40s in good health and CMV-seronegative.

The chain links TRBV7-2 to TRBJ2-3, with a weak D call TRBD2 (6 bases). CDR1 and CDR2 from the germline V gene are SGHTA and FQGNSA. Trimming cost V 11 bases and J 0 bases, with 18 bases left between them. The CDR3 extends over 15 amino acids. The CDR3 nucleotides are TGTGCCCGATCGGCGGGGCCCTATAGCACAGATACGCAGTATTTT. Amino acids: CARSAGPYSTDTQYF.

V is TRBV14 and J is TRBJ2-2; 7 nucleotides line up with TRBD1. With 8 bases clipped from V and 1 base from J, the junction kept 7 bases outside the gene matches. Germline CDR1 reads SGHDN; CDR2 reads FVKESK. There are 15 residues in the CDR3. CDR3 in amino acids: CASGLRDRNTGELFF. CDR3 coding DNA: TGTGCCAGCGGCCTCCGGGACAGGAACACCGGGGAGCTGTTTTTT.

This chain uses TRBV7-3 with TRBJ2-3, with D hard to call. The germline CDR1 and CDR2 sequences are SGHTA and FQGTGA. V was cut by 2 bases and J by 0 bases, with 6 bases left in between. This CDR3 is built from 14 residues. The CDR3 is CASSLGPSTDTQYF. The CDR3, as DNA: TGTGCCAGCAGCTTAGGGCCCAGCACAGATACGCAGTATTTT.

This chain joins TRBV19 and TRBJ1-1; D is ambiguous. V was clipped by 7 bases and J by 3 bases, with 9 bases between them. The CDR3 loop spans 12 amino acids. Germline CDR1 reads LNHDA; CDR2 reads SQIVND (reference sequence). CDR3 sequence: CASKEGYTEAFF. In DNA, the CDR3 is TGTGCCAGTAAAGAGGGCTACACTGAAGCTTTCTTT.

The chain has TRBV6-5 and TRBJ2-2; TRBD1 aligns across 7 bases. After removal of 7 bases from V and 3 bases from J, the junction contained 8 bases not matched to a gene. The CDR3 loop spans 15 amino acids. Germline V lookup: CDR1 MNHEY, CDR2 SVGAGI. The CDR3 protein is CASIAAGGYTGELFF. In nucleotides, the CDR3 is TGTGCCAGCATAGCTGCAGGGGGTTACACCGGGGAGCTGTTTTTT.

The chain links TRBV7-2 to TRBJ1-2; D unclear. This CDR3 comprises 15 residues. V was shortened by 0 bases and J by 4 bases, with 12 bases between the two germline ends. The germline gives CDR1 SGHTA, CDR2 FQGNSA. The DNA for the CDR3 is TGTGCCAGCAGCTTAGCGAAAACCGGGGTCTATGGCTACACCTTC. Translating it yields CASSLAKTGVYGYTF. Full variable domain (outside the CDR3, taken from reference TRBV7-2 and TRBJ1-2): GAGVSQSPSNKVTEKGKDVELRCDPISGHTALYWYRQSLGQGLEFLIYFQGNSAPDKSGLPSDRFSAERTGGSVSTLTIQRTQQEDSAVYLCASSLAKTGVYGYTFGSGTRLTVV.